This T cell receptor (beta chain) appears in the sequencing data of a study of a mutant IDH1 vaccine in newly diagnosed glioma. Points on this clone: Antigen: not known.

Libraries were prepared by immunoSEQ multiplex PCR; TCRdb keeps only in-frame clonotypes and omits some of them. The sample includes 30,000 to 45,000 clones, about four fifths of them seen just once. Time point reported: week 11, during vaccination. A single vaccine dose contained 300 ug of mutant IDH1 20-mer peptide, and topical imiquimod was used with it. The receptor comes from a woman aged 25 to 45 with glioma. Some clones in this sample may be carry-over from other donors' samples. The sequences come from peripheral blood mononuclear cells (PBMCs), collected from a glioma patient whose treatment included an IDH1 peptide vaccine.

The DNA of the CDR3 is TGCGCCAGCAGCCCTCAGCCCGCGGGAGGGACAGATACGCAGTATTTT. Amino acids: CASSPQPAGGTDTQYF. J is TRBJ2-3 and V is TRBV5-1, with 9 bases matching TRBD2. V lost 4 bases, J lost 3 bases, and 9 bases stayed unmatched. This CDR3 spans 16 amino acids. Germline V CDR1 and CDR2: SGHRS, YFSETQ.